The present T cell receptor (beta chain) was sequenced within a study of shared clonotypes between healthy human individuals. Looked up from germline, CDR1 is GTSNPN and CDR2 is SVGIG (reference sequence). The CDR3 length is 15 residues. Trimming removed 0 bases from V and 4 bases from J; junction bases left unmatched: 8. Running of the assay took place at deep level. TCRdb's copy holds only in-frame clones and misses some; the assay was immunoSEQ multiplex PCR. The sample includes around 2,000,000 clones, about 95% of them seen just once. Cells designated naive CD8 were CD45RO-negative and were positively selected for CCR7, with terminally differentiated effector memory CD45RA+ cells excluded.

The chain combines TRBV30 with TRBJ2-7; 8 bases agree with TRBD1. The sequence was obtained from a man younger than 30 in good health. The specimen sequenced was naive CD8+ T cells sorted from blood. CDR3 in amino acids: CAWSVLQGGGYEQYF. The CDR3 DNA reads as TGTGCCTGGAGTGTACTACAGGGGGGTGGTTACGAGCAGTACTTC. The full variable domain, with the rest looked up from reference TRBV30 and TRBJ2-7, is SQTIHQWPATLVQPVGSPLSLECTVEGTSNPNLYWYRQAAGRGLQLLFYSVGIGQISSEVPQNLSASRPQDRQFILSSKKLLLSDSGFYLCAWSVLQGGGYEQYFGPGTRLTVT.